This TCR beta chain was identified during a study of cytomegalovirus exposure and HLA in healthy donors. General study findings and limits: High specificity and sensitivity for cytomegalovirus status were reported for the classifier. Most sequenced TCRs were rare (though some public TCRs occurred in many donors). The authors listed about 170 TCR beta chains as cytomegalovirus-associated.

This clone is a singleton in its sample. The antigen remains undetermined. The CDR3 loop spans 15 amino acids. Deletions cut 7 bases from V and 0 bases from J, with 14 bases between. From germline, CDR1 is SNHLY and CDR2 FYNNEI. The protocol was immunoSEQ multiplex PCR, while the TCRdb copy is restricted to in-frame clones and leaves out a portion. The sample has about 150,000 clones, 86% seen once. The sequencing input was PBMCs. The TCR originated in a man aged 18 to 29 in good health and CMV-seropositive. The chain uses TRBV2 and TRBJ2-3, with D uncertain. CDR3 in amino acids: CASTPDKTSTDTQYF. DNA for the CDR3: TGTGCCAGCACCCCTGACAAAACTAGCACAGATACGCAGTATTTT.